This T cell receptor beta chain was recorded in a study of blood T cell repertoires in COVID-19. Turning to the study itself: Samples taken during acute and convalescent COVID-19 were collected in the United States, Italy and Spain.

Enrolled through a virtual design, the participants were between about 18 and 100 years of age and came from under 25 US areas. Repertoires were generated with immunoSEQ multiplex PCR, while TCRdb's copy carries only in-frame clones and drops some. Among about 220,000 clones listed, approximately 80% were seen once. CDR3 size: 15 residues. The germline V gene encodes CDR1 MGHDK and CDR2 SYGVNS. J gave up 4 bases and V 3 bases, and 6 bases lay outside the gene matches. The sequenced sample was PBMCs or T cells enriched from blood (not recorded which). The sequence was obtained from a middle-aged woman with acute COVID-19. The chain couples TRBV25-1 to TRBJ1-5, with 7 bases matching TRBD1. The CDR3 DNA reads TGTGCCAGCAGTGACCCGGACAGGCCGAATCAGCCCCAGCATTTT. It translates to CASSDPDRPNQPQHF.